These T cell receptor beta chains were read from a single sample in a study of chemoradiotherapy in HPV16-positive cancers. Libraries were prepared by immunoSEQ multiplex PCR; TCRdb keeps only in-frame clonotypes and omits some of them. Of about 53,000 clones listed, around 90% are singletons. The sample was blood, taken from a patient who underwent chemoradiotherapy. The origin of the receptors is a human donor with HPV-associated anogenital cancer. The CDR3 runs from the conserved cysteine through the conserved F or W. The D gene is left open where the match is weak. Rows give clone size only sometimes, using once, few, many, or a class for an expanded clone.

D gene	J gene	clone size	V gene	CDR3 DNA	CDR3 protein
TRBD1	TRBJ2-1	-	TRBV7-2	TGTGCCAGCAGTCCCCGGACAGGGTCAGGTGGTGGTGAGCAGTTCTTC	CASSPRTGSGGGEQFF
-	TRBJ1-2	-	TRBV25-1	TGTGCCAGCAGTGGGGCTAAGCCACTAGCTAACTATGGCTACACCTTC	CASSGAKPLANYGYTF
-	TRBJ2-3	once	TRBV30	TGTGCCTGGAGTCCGCCCCCAGCGGCAGATACGCAGTATTTT	CAWSPPPAADTQYF
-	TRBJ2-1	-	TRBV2	TGTGCCAGCAGTGATTTTTGGTCAGTCGAAAATGAGCAGTTCTTC	CASSDFWSVENEQFF
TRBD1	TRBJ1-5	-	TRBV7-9	TGTGCCAGCAGCTTAGCGCTCGGGACAGGAAGTCAGCCCCAGCATTTT	CASSLALGTGSQPQHF
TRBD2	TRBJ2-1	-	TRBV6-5	TGTGCCAGCAGTTACCCGGGACTAGCTGGCGAGCAGTTCTTC	CASSYPGLAGEQFF
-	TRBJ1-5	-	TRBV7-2	TGTGCCAGCAGCTTAGCCATGGGCAATCAGCCCCAGCATTTT	CASSLAMGNQPQHF
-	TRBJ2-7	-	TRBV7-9	TGTGCCAGCAGCCCCGACACAACCTACGAGCAGTACTTC	CASSPDTTYEQYF
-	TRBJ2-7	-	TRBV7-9	TGTGCCAGCAGCTCCCTCGGCTACGAGCAGTACTTC	CASSSLGYEQYF
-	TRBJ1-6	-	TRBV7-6	TGTGCCAGCAGCCCCATAGGGGACACGTCACCCCTCCACTTT	CASSPIGDTSPLHF
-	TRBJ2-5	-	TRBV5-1	TGCGCCAGCAGCTTGGAGGAGACCCAGTACTTC	CASSLEETQYF
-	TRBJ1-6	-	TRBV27	TGTGCCAGCACTTCCCTACAGGGACGGAATTCACCCCTCCACTTT	CASTSLQGRNSPLHF
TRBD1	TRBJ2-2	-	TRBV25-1	TGTGCCAGCAGTGAATCGGGACAGGGGATGAACACCGGGGAGCTGTTTTTT	CASSESGQGMNTGELFF
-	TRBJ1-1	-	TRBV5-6	TGTGCCAGCAGCTTGTACAACCTCAGAGGGGCGAGAACTGAAGCTTTCTTT	CASSLYNLRGARTEAFF
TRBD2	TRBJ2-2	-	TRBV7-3	TGTGCCAGCAGCCCGGGACTAGCGGGAGTTGGGGAGCTGTTTTTT	CASSPGLAGVGELFF
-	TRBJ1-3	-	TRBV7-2	TGTGCCAGCAGTCCACAGGGAAACACCATATATTTT	CASSPQGNTIYF
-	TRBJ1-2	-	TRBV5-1	TGCGCCAGCAGCTCCTATCCAGGGGCGGAAGGCTACACCTTC	CASSSYPGAEGYTF
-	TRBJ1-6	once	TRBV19	TGTGCCAGTAGTATAGGAGGTGGGAGCGGTTCACCCCTCCACTTT	CASSIGGGSGSPLHF
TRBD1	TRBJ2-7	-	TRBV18	TGTGCCAGCTCGCGAGGGACAGGGGGCATGGCCTACGAGCAGTACTTC	CASSRGTGGMAYEQYF
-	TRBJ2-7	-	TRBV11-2	TGTGCCAGCAGCTTACACGGCGAGTCCTACGAGCAGTACTTC	CASSLHGESYEQYF
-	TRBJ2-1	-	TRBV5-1	TGCGCCAGCAGCTTGGCACCCGCGGACAACAATGAGCAGTTCTTC	CASSLAPADNNEQFF
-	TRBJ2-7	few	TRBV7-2	TGTGCCAGCAGCTTAGCGGCGCCCTCCGAGCAGTACTTC	CASSLAAPSEQYF
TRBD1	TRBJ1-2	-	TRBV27	TGTGCCAGCGGTTCAGGGGGCGCGTTCGGCTACACCTTC	CASGSGGAFGYTF
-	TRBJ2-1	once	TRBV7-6	TGTGCCAGCAGCGTGGGGGGCCTCAGCGAGCAGTTCTTC	CASSVGGLSEQFF
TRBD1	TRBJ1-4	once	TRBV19	TGTGCCAGTAGTATCAGGGGGCAGAGTGAAAAACTGTTTTTT	CASSIRGQSEKLFF
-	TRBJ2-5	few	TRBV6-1	TGTGCCAGCAGTGAAGGAGGGATAGGCCAAGAGACCCAGTACTTC	CASSEGGIGQETQYF
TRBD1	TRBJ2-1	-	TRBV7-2	TGTGCCAGCAGCGGCCGGACAGGGAGCAATGAGCAGTTCTTC	CASSGRTGSNEQFF
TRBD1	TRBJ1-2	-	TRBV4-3	TGCGCCAGCAGCCAAGATGGCGCTATTGAGGGGGCTAGTGGCTACACCTTC	CASSQDGAIEGASGYTF
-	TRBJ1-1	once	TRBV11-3	TGTGCCAGCAGCTCCAGGCGGGGCACTGAAGCTTTCTTT	CASSSRRGTEAFF
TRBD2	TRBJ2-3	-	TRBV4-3	TGCGCCAGCAGCCAGACCGGACTAGCGCACAGCACAGATACGCAGTATTTT	CASSQTGLAHSTDTQYF
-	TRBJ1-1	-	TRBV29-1	TGCAGCCCTCGTGGGGGAAACACTGAAGCTTTCTTT	CSPRGGNTEAFF
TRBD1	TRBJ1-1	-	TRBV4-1	TGCGCCAGCAGCCGACAGGGGGTTGGGACTGAAGCTTTCTTT	CASSRQGVGTEAFF
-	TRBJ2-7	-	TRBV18	TGTGCCAGCTCACGGGTGACAGGCGTCTCCTACGAGCAGTACTTC	CASSRVTGVSYEQYF
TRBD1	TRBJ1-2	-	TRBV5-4	TGTGCCAGCAGCTTGGGGGGACAGGGGAGCTATGGCTACACCTTC	CASSLGGQGSYGYTF
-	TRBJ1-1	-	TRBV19	TGTGCCAGTAGTATACCTCTCCGGGACAAGCTGAAAGCTTTCTTT	CASSIPLRDKLKAFF
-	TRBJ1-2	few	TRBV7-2	TGTGCCAGCAACCACCCGTCTAACTATGGCTACACCTTC	CASNHPSNYGYTF
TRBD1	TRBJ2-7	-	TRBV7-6	TGTGCCAGCAGCTTGGTACAGGGGGGTTTCTACGAGCAGTACTTC	CASSLVQGGFYEQYF
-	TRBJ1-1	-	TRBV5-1	TGCGCCAGCAGTTTACAGGGAGGGGGGAACACTGAAGCTTTCTTT	CASSLQGGGNTEAFF
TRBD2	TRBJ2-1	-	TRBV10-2	TGCGCCAGCAGAACTAGCGGGGGGCGGGGTGAGCAGTTCTTC	CASRTSGGRGEQFF
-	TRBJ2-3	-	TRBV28	TGTGCCACCACCATACAGACCACAGATACGCAGTATTTT	CATTIQTTDTQYF
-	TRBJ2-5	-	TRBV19	TGTGCCAGTAGTCCCTCGGGACTGAAAGAGACCCAGTACTTC	CASSPSGLKETQYF
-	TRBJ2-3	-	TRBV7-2	TGTGCCAGCAGTCCTACAGGGCGGGGTACGCAGTATTTT	CASSPTGRGTQYF
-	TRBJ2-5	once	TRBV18	TGTGCCAGCTCACCAATGTCAGGGCAAGAGACCCAGTACTTC	CASSPMSGQETQYF
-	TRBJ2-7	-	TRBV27	TGTGCCAGCAGCAGCGGGTTACCCTACGAGCAGTACTTC	CASSSGLPYEQYF
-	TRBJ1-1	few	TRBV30	TGTGCCTGGAGGGACAGCTTGAACACTGAAGCTTTCTTT	CAWRDSLNTEAFF
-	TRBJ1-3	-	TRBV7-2	TGTGCCAGCAGTGGGGCTGGAAACACCATATATTTT	CASSGAGNTIYF
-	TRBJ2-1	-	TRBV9	TGTGCCAGCAGCTTCCGCAGTGATTACAATGAGCAGTTCTTC	CASSFRSDYNEQFF
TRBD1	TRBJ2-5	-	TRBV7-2	TGTGCCAGCAGCCCTTTTCGCAGGGGGCAAGAGACCCAGTACTTC	CASSPFRRGQETQYF
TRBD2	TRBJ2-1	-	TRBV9	TGTGCCAGCAGCGTAGCGGGAGGGCCTAGTGAGCAGTTCTTC	CASSVAGGPSEQFF
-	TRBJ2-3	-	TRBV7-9	TGTGCCAGCAGCTTAGTAGTTGATACGCAGTATTTT	CASSLVVDTQYF
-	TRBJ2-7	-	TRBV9	TGTGCCAGCAGCGAAGGTAGCGCCATCTCCTACGAGCAGTACTTC	CASSEGSAISYEQYF